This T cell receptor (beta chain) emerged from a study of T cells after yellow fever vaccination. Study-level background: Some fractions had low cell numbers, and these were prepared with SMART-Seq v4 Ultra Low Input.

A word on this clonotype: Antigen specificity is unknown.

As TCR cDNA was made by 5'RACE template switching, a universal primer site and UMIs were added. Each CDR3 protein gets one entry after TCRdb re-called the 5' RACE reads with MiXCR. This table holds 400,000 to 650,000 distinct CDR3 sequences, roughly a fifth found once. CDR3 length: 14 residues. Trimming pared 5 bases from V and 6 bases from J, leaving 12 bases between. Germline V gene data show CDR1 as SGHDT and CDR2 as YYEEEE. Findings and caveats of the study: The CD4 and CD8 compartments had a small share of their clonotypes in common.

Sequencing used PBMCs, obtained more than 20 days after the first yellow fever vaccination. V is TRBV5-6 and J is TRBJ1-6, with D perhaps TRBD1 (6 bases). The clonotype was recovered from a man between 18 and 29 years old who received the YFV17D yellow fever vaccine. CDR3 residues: CASSFRGINSPLHF. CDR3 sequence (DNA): TGTGCCAGCAGTTTTAGGGGGATTAATTCACCCCTCCACTTT.